This T cell receptor (beta chain) was observed in a study of blood T cell repertoires in COVID-19. Study at large: Both acute and convalescent COVID-19 samples were obtained from the United States, Italy and Spain. Sources were T cells, B-cell-depleted T cells, or PBMCs; the material itself was cDNA or gDNA.

CDR1 and CDR2 (germline): LNHDA, SQIVND (reference sequence). Trimming removed 1 base from V and 6 bases from J, with 10 bases in between. This CDR3 has 13 residues. Original methodology: By means of reference gene primer amplification, nucleated cell counts were estimated. Sequenced by immunoSEQ multiplex PCR; TCRdb stores in-frame clones only, minus some. V and J calls and clone size are as listed in that table; D and trimming were resolved from the DNA. The sample records 130,000 or so clones, 70% to 80% being singletons. This receptor was taken from a human donor in a cohort sampled during active COVID-19. Sample: peripheral blood. This chain links TRBV19 with TRBJ2-7; D is unresolved. The CDR3 DNA reads as TGTGCCAGTAGTATAGGCAACGCAGTCGAGCAGTACTTC. Amino acids: CASSIGNAVEQYF.